These 2 T cell receptor beta chains were all obtained from the same sample, sequenced in a study of shared clonotypes between healthy human individuals. Sequenced by immunoSEQ multiplex PCR; TCRdb stores in-frame clones only, minus some. The top ten clones hold roughly 0.13% of a sample with around 2.3 million clones, 95% of them seen once. Sequenced: naive CD4+ T cells sorted from blood. Indicated subset: CD45RA+ positively selected. These receptors all stem from a man between 18 and 35 years old in good health.

Concerning this clone itself: The sample holds other DNA sequences that translate to the same CDR3. The V gene is TRBV2, the J gene TRBJ2-5; 9 bases agree with TRBD1. CDR1 is SNHLY, CDR2 FYNNEI, per germline. The CDR3 sequence is 14 residues long. J lost 2 bases, V lost 6 bases, and 4 bases had no gene match. CDR3 region: CASSEDRGQETQYF. The CDR3, as DNA: TGTGCCAGCAGCGAGGACAGGGGACAAGAGACCCAGTACTTC.

The chain joins TRBV18 to TRBJ1-5; 11 nucleotides align to TRBD1. The junction had 10 bases not matched to a gene; V was cut back by 6 bases and J by 6 bases. CDR1 KGHSH and CDR2 LQKENI come from the germline V gene. CDR3 size: 16 residues. The chain's CDR3 is CASSEGTGGSTQPQHF. In DNA, the CDR3 is TGTGCCAGCTCCGAAGGGACAGGGGGATCGACTCAGCCCCAGCATTTT.